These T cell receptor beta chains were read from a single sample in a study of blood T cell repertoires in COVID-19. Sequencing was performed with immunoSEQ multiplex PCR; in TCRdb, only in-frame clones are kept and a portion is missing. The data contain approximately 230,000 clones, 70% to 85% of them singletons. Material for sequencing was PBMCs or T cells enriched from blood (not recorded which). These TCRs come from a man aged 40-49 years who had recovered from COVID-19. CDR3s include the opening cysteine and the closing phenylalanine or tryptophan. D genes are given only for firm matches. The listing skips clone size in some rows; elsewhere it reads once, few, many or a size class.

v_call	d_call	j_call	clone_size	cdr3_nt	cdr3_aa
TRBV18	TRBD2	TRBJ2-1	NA	TGTGCCAGCTCACCACCTCTTAGCGGGGGAAACAATGAGCAGTTCTTC	CASSPPLSGGNNEQFF
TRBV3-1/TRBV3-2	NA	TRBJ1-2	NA	TGTGCCAGCAGCCAAGATCGGGGGGCCAGTTACTATGGCTACACCTTC	CASSQDRGASYYGYTF
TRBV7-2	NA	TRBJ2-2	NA	TGTGCCAGCAGCCTACAGGGTGCAAGGACCGGGGAGCTGTTTTTT	CASSLQGARTGELFF
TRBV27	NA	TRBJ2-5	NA	TGTGCCAGCAGTTCCCTCGGGTCTCAAGAGACCCAGTACTTC	CASSSLGSQETQYF
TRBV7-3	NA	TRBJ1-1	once	TGTGCCAGCAGCTTAAGTCCTCCCAGGGTGCCTAATGAAGCTTTCTTT	CASSLSPPRVPNEAFF
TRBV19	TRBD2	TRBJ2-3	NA	TGTGCCAGTAGTAAACTAGCGGGAGGTGCAGATACGCAGTATTTT	CASSKLAGGADTQYF
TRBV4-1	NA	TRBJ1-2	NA	TGCGCCAGCAAGGGGGATGGCTACACCTTC	CASKGDGYTF
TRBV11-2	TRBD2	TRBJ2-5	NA	TGTGCCAGCAGCCCGACTAGCGGGAGGGCCGTAGAGACCCAGTACTTC	CASSPTSGRAVETQYF
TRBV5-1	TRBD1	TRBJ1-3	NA	TGCGCCAGCAGCTCCGGGACAGAAGGAAACACCATATATTTT	CASSSGTEGNTIYF
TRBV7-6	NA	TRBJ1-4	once	TGTGCCAGCAGCCCGACAGCCTGGGGTACTAATGAAAAACTGTTTTTT	CASSPTAWGTNEKLFF
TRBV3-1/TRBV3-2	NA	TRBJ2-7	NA	TGTGCCAGCAGCCTCGGGACTCCCTACGAGCAGTACTTC	CASSLGTPYEQYF
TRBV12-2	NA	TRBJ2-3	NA	TGTGCAAGTCGCGCCCCCCGCCGGGGCACAGATACGCAGTATTTT	CASRAPRRGTDTQYF
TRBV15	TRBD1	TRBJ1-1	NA	TGTGCCACCAGCACCCGGGACAGTTCGAACACTGAAGCTTTCTTT	CATSTRDSSNTEAFF
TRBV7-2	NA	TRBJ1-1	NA	TGTGCCAGCAGCTTAATGGGAGGTAACACTGAAGCTTTCTTT	CASSLMGGNTEAFF
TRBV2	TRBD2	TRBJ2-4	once	TGTGCCAGCAGCACTAGGGGGTGGGTACTAGCGGGAGTGGGAAACATTCAGTACTTC	CASSTRGWVLAGVGNIQYF
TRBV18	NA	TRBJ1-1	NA	TGTGCCAGCTCCGCCGTGCAGGACTTCACTGAAGCTTTCTTT	CASSAVQDFTEAFF
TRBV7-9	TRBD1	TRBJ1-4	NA	TGTGCCAGCAGCCCCGGGACAGGGGGCACTAATGAAAAACTGTTTTTT	CASSPGTGGTNEKLFF
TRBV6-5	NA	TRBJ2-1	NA	TGTGCCAGCAGACGGAGCTCCTACAATGAGCAGTTCTTC	CASRRSSYNEQFF
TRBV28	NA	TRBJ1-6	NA	TGTGCCAGCAGCCCTAAGGGTACAGGGTTGCAGTCACCCCTCCACTTT	CASSPKGTGLQSPLHF
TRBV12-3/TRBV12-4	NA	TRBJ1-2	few	TGTGCCAGCAAGCCACAGGGTTGGAGCTACACCTTC	CASKPQGWSYTF
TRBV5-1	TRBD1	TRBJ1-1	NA	TGCGCCAGCTTTCCGGGGACAGCTAACACTGAAGCTTTCTTT	CASFPGTANTEAFF
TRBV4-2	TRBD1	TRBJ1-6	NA	TGTGCCAGCAGCCGCCGGGACAGGGTGCTCATCGCCCTCCACTTT	CASSRRDRVLIALHF
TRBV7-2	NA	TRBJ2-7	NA	TGTGCCAGCAGCTATCCTCGGGGAACGACCTACGAGCAGTACTTC	CASSYPRGTTYEQYF
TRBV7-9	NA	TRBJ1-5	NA	TGTGCCAGCAGCTTAGGGACTCTTAATCAGCCCCAGCATTTT	CASSLGTLNQPQHF
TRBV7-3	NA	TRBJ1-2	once	TGTGCCAGCAGCCTTGCCGGTAACTATGGCTACACCTTC	CASSLAGNYGYTF
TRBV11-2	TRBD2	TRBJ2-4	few	TGTGCCAGCAGTTATATAGCGGGAGGGGGAAACATTCAGTACTTC	CASSYIAGGGNIQYF
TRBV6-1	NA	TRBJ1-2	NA	TGTGCCAGCAGTGAAGATTGGGGGCGCAAGGTCTATGGCTACACCTTC	CASSEDWGRKVYGYTF
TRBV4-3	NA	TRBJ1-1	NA	TGCGCCAGCAGCCAAGATCACTTGAACACTGAAGCTTTCTTT	CASSQDHLNTEAFF
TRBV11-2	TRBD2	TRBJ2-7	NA	TGTGCCAGCAGCTTAGCAACCGGGACTAGAAAGGGGGACGAGCAGTACTTC	CASSLATGTRKGDEQYF
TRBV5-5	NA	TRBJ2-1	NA	TGTGCCAGCAAGGCAGGGGACTACAATGAGCAGTTCTTC	CASKAGDYNEQFF
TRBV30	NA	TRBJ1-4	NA	TGTGCCCGAGGGGCGGGGCGGGAAAAACTGTTTTTT	CARGAGREKLFF
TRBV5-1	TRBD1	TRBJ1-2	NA	TGCGCCAGCAGCTTGGCATGGGACAGGCCCTATGGCTACACCTTC	CASSLAWDRPYGYTF
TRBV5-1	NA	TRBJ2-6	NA	TGCGCCAGCAGCCGGGACTTAAGCTCTGGGGCCAACGTCCTGACTTTC	CASSRDLSSGANVLTF
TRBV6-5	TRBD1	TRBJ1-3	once	TGTGCCACCTATACAGGGGTTGGAAACACCATATATTTT	CATYTGVGNTIYF
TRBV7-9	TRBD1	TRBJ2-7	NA	TGTGCCAGCAGCGAACAGGGGACCTCCTACGAGCAGTACTTC	CASSEQGTSYEQYF
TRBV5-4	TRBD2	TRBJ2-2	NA	TGTGCCAGCAGCTCCGAGACTAGCGGGAGAACCCCCCGCGCGCTGTTTTTT	CASSSETSGRTPRALFF
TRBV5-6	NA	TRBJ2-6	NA	TGTGCCAGCAGCCCAACCTATTCTGGGGCCAACGTCCTGACTTTC	CASSPTYSGANVLTF
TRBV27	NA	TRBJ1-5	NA	TGTGCCAGCAGTCCGACCCGGGAACAGCCCCAGCATTTT	CASSPTREQPQHF
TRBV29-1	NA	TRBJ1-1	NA	TGCAGCGTCGAAACCCGAGAAGAAGCTTTCTTT	CSVETREEAFF
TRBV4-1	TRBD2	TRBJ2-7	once	TGCGCCAGCAGCCAAGACCCGACTAGCGGGAGGGGGGAGCAGTACTTC	CASSQDPTSGRGEQYF
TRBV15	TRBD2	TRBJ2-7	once	TGTGCCACCAGCACAGGAGATATAGCGGGTTTCCACGAGCAGTACTTC	CATSTGDIAGFHEQYF
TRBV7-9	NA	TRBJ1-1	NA	TGTGCCAGCAGCTTCGGGAGCCTTATGAACACTGAAGCTTTCTTT	CASSFGSLMNTEAFF
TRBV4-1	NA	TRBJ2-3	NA	TGCGCCAGCAGCCGCAGGGGAGTCCGGGGAGATACGCAGTATTTT	CASSRRGVRGDTQYF
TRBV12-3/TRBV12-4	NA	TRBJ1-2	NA	TGTGCCAGCAGTTTGGAGCAGAACTATGGCTACACCTTC	CASSLEQNYGYTF
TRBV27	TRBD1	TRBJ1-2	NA	TGTGCCAGCAGTTTTATCGTGGCAGGGGGCGGCGTCACCTTC	CASSFIVAGGGVTF
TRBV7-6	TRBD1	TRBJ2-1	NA	TGTGCCAGCAGCCGATTTGACAGGGGGGACTACAATGAGCAGTTCTTC	CASSRFDRGDYNEQFF
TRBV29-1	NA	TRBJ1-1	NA	TGCAGCGTGTCTGGACAATCGAACACTGAAGCTTTCTTT	CSVSGQSNTEAFF
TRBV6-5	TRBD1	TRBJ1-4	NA	TGTGCCAGCAGCTACAGGGGGAAGGTAGAAAAACTGTTTTTT	CASSYRGKVEKLFF
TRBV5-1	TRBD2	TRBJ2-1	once	TGCGCCAGCAGACTGGAGGGGACTATTGAGCAGTTCTTC	CASRLEGTIEQFF
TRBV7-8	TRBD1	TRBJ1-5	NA	TGTGCCAGCAGCCCACGAGGACAGGGCGAGAGCAATCAGCCCCAGCATTTT	CASSPRGQGESNQPQHF
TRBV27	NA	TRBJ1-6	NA	TGTGCCAGCAGTTTCTTGAACAGGTACAATTCACCCCTCCACTTT	CASSFLNRYNSPLHF
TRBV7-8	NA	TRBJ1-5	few	TGTGCCAGCAGCTCCTCCCCCGGGGATCAGCCCCAGCATTTT	CASSSSPGDQPQHF
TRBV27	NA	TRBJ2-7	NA	TGTGCCAGCAGTTTATCGGGGACTTTAATCACCTACGAGCAGTACTTC	CASSLSGTLITYEQYF
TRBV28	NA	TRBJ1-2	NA	TGTGCCAGCAGTACCAATAGGGGTGCTAACTATGGCTACACCTTC	CASSTNRGANYGYTF
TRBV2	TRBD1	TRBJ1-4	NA	TGTGCCAGCAGTCGGACAGGGGTCGATAATGAAAAACTGTTTTTT	CASSRTGVDNEKLFF
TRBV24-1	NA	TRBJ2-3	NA	TGTGCCACCAGTGATTTTCGGGGGTCGGGCACAGATACGCAGTATTTT	CATSDFRGSGTDTQYF
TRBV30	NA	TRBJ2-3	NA	TGTGCCTGGAGTGTACTGGGCAGGGCTACGCAGTATTTT	CAWSVLGRATQYF
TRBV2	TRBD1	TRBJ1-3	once	TGTGCCAGCAGTGAAGCGCGCCCCCGACAGGGGTCGGCCATATATTTT	CASSEARPRQGSAIYF